A selection of T cell receptor beta chains follows, all from one sample in a study of blood T cell repertoires in COVID-19. Measured with immunoSEQ multiplex PCR; TCRdb has only the in-frame clones, and not every one. The table has some 140,000 clones, about 86% seen once. Sequencing used peripheral blood. Receptors were obtained from a woman aged 55-69 years with acute or convalescent COVID-19. CDR3s leave out the opening cysteine and the closing phenylalanine or tryptophan.

>TRBV2
ASNGTEATNYGYT
>TRBV29-1
STYTGELF
>TRBV10-3
AISSGAGNTIY
>TRBV28
ASRWTAANTGELF
>TRBV6-5
ASLLGQNQPQH
>TRBV19
ASSIDWGNTEAF
>TRBV6-5
AMGQSSGNTIY
>TRBV18
ASSAGQGASGGYT
>TRBV7-7
ASSLGTINTGELF
>TRBV10-1
ASRMDRENTEAF
>TRBV5-5
ASSPGQGSSGNTIY
>TRBV6-4
ASSGGGLAEQETQY
>TRBV18
ASSTGTGWSF
>TRBV25-1
ASRRGGSEEKTQY
>TRBV10-1
ASSESAGFSGELF
>TRBV4-1
ASSQVLTAFQPQH
>TRBV7-3
ASSSPQGTFAGANVLT
>TRBV12-3/TRBV12-4
ASMGGDEKLF
>TRBV6-5
ASRRGQGVDYGYT
>TRBV18
ASSPWGGTEAF